A single sample gave rise to the 22 T cell receptor beta chains below, sequenced in a study of T cell responses to AZD1222 COVID-19 vaccine. Repertoires were generated with immunoSEQ multiplex PCR, while TCRdb's copy carries only in-frame clones and drops some. This sample yields some 58,000 clones, of which over 70% are seen a single time; 5% belongs to the top ten. This specimen was peripheral blood, taken 28 days after the second AZD1222 dose. Receptors were obtained from an adult who received the AZD1222 COVID-19 vaccine.

This sequence joins TRBV2 and TRBJ1-2, with 9 bases matching TRBD1. The V segment lost 10 bases and the J segment 4 bases; nucleotides outside the gene matches: 19. This CDR3 has 17 amino acids. In germline, CDR1 is SNHLY, CDR2 FYNNEI. CDR3 coding DNA: TGTGCCACCTCGGAAACCGGGACAGGGTTGGGGATCTATGGCTACACCTTC. It yields the protein CATSETGTGLGIYGYTF.

The chain recombines TRBV29-1 with TRBJ2-5; TRBD1 aligns across 7 bases. Germline CDR1 reads SQVTM; CDR2 reads ANQGSEA. The CDR3 is made up of 13 amino acids. V trimming: 4 bases; J trimming: 2 bases; junction bases outside the gene matches: 4. This chain's CDR3 is CSVASGQQETQYF. The CDR3 DNA follows: TGCAGCGTTGCCTCGGGACAGCAAGAGACCCAGTACTTC. The full variable domain, completed using reference TRBV29-1 and TRBJ2-5, is SAVISQKPSRDICQRGTSLTIQCQVDSQVTMMFWYRQQPGQSLTLIATANQGSEATYESGFVIDKFPISRPNLTFSTLTVSNMSPEDSSIYLCSVASGQQETQYFGPGTRLLVL.

The rearrangement uses TRBV7-9 and TRBJ1-4, with 7 bases fitting TRBD1. The germline V gene has CDR1 SEHNR and CDR2 FQNEAQ (reference sequence). The CDR3 has 14 residues. Germline trimming cut 1 base from V and 8 bases from J; bases unmatched to any gene: 4. The CDR3 DNA sequence: TGTGCCAGCAGCTTAGGAACAGGGGACGAAAAACTGTTTTTT. It yields the protein CASSLGTGDEKLFF.

This chain joins TRBV4-2 and TRBJ2-5, with D possibly being TRBD2 (5 bases). The germline V gene has CDR1 LGHNA and CDR2 YNFKEQ. V was pared by 4 bases and J by 3 bases, with 15 bases between. The CDR3 totals 15 residues. The CDR3 here is CASSRPGTGEETQYF. The CDR3 DNA sequence: TGTGCCAGCAGCCGACCGGGAACGGGCGAAGAGACCCAGTACTTC.

The rearrangement links TRBV5-4 to TRBJ2-5; no firm D call. The CDR3 length is 15 residues. Germline CDR1 and CDR2: SGHNT and YYREEE (reference sequence). V dropped 0 bases and J dropped 2 bases, with 11 bases sitting between them. The CDR3 region has the DNA TGTGCCAGCAGCTTGGGGAAGGTACATCAAGAGACCCAGTACTTC. Translating it yields CASSLGKVHQETQYF.

On this clone: At one boundary the junction diverges from the germline segment, which might be a read error. V gene TRBV5-4 combines with J gene TRBJ1-4; D remains unclear. The germline V gene encodes CDR1 SGHNT and CDR2 YYREEE (reference sequence). CDR3 length: 12 amino acids. The CDR3 DNA reads TGTGCCAGCACCTTGGAAGGTGAAAAACTGTTTTTT. This translates into CASTLEGEKLFF.

V usage is TRBV5-6 and J usage is TRBJ1-4; D call uncertain. V lost 2 bases to trimming and J lost 10 bases, with 15 bases between them. This CDR3 comprises 14 residues. CDR1 and CDR2 from the germline V gene are SGHDT and YYEEEE. The CDR3 loop reads CASSFMSEEGKLFF. DNA for the CDR3: TGTGCCAGCAGCTTTATGTCCGAGGAGGGAAAACTGTTTTTT.

The CDR3 protein is CASSPGQGSYEQYV. CDR3 DNA sequence: TGCGCCAGCAGCCCGGGACAGGGCTCCTACGAGCAGTACGTC. The V call is TRBV5-1, the J call TRBJ2-7; 9 nucleotides line up with TRBD1. The CDR3 spans 14 residues. Germline lookup yields CDR1 SGHRS and CDR2 YFSETQ. The ends lost 4 bases at V and 0 bases at J; junction bases unmatched: 2.

The V gene is TRBV7-3, the J gene TRBJ2-3, with 7 positions matching TRBD2. The CDR3 loop spans 15 amino acids. Losses at the gene ends were 4 bases for V and 2 bases for J; bases not matched to a gene: 6. Looked up from germline, CDR1 is SGHTA and CDR2 is FQGTGA. The CDR3: CASSSMGLNTDTQYF. CDR3 in DNA: TGTGCCAGCAGCTCAATGGGACTAAACACAGATACGCAGTATTTT.

This clone has just a few counts. The chain couples TRBV6-2 or TRBV6-3 to TRBJ1-1; 9 bases fit TRBD1. Losses at the gene ends were 2 bases for V and 0 bases for J; bases not matched to a gene: 7. This CDR3 has 17 residues. Germline lookup yields CDR1 MNHEY and CDR2 SVGEGT. CDR3 sequence (DNA): TGTGCCAGCAGTTACCCTGCGGGACAGGGCATGAACACTGAAGCTTTCTTT. Translation gives CASSYPAGQGMNTEAFF.

The gene calls are TRBV30 and TRBJ2-2; 10 nucleotides align to TRBD2. The CDR3 sequence is 15 residues long. After removal of 4 bases from V and 8 bases from J, the junction contained 10 bases not matched to a gene. CDR1 and CDR2 (germline): GTSNPN, SVGIG (reference sequence). In nucleotides, the CDR3 is TGTGCCTGGAAATCGGGGCTAGCGGGGGCGGGGGAGCTGTTTTTT. It specifies CAWKSGLAGAGELFF.

Concerning this clone: Other DNA sequences in the same sample also yield this CDR3. The V and J genes are TRBV11-2 and TRBJ2-7, with D tentatively TRBD1 (6 bases). Germline CDR1 SGHAT, CDR2 FQNNGV. The CDR3 totals 14 residues. Trimming took 3 bases from V and 0 from J, leaving 9 bases between them. CDR3 coding DNA: TGTGCCAGCAGCTTTGGGGACAACTCCTACGAGCAGTACTTC. Translating it yields CASSFGDNSYEQYF.

This clone has more than one count but fewer than ten. Germline is not matched at one junction end, which may reflect a read error. The J gene is TRBJ2-3, the V gene TRBV2; perhaps TRBD2 as D (5 bases). The CDR3 is 15 amino acids. CDR1 SNHLY and CDR2 FYNNEI come from the germline V gene. The CDR3 bases are TGTGCCAGCAATGAACTGGCGGAAGGAGGAGATACGCAGTATTTT. Its translation is CASNELAEGGDTQYF.

The chain links TRBV6-5 to TRBJ1-4; 8 bases agree with TRBD1. Losses at the gene ends were 4 bases for V and 8 bases for J; bases not matched to a gene: 6. Germline loops: CDR1 MNHEY, CDR2 SVGAGI. The CDR3 is 14 amino acids. Here the CDR3 DNA reads TGTGCCAGCAGTTCAGGACAGGGTCAGGAAAAACTGTTTTTT. It specifies CASSSGQGQEKLFF.

This chain joins TRBV7-8 and TRBJ1-5, with D possibly TRBD1 on 5 matching bases. The CDR3 is 13 amino acids. Per the germline V gene, CDR1 is SGHVS and CDR2 is FQNEAQ. V shed 5 bases and J shed 4 bases, with 9 bases lying between them. The CDR3 protein is CASSPGGNQPQHF. The CDR3 DNA reads TGTGCCAGCAGCCCGGGGGGGAATCAGCCCCAGCATTTT.

The genes are TRBV28 and TRBJ1-5; a possible D gene is TRBD1 (5 bases). The V end was cut by 7 bases, the J end by 0 bases, with 13 bases between. The CDR3 is 15 amino acids. CDR1 is MDHEN and CDR2 is SYDVKM in the germline V gene. This chain's CDR3 is CASTRVRDSNQPQHF. The CDR3 DNA reads as TGTGCCAGCACCCGAGTCAGGGATAGCAATCAGCCCCAGCATTTT.

This sequence joins TRBV7-9 and TRBJ2-5; tentative D call: TRBD1 (6 bases). The V and J ends lost 5 bases and 5 bases respectively, with 18 bases between them. Per the germline V gene, CDR1 is SEHNR and CDR2 is FQNEAQ (reference sequence). There are 15 residues in the CDR3. CDR3 sequence: CASSPSVGGRETQYF. The CDR3 nucleotides read TGTGCCAGCAGCCCAAGCGTTGGGGGCCGGGAGACCCAGTACTTC.

The genes are TRBV3-1 (or the pseudogene TRBV3-2) and TRBJ1-1, with D perhaps matching TRBD1 (5 bases). Germline values: CDR1 LGHDT, CDR2 YNNKEL (reference sequence). The CDR3 sequence is 15 residues long. Trimming cost V 0 bases and J 4 bases, with 12 bases left between them. The CDR3 DNA reads as TGTGCCAGCAGCCAAGATTGGGGCGGGAGCACTGAAGCTTTCTTT. Translating gives CASSQDWGGSTEAFF.

This chain links TRBV28 with TRBJ1-1, with D possibly matching TRBD1 (5 bases). Germline values: CDR1 MDHEN, CDR2 SYDVKM. V lost 8 bases and J lost 7, with 11 bases in between. The CDR3 is 11 residues long. The CDR3, as DNA: TGTGCCAGCGGGACCCGCGTTGAAGCTTTCTTT. Residues: CASGTRVEAFF.

The rearrangement joins TRBV30 to TRBJ1-6; D unclear. V lost 1 base and J lost 0, with 10 bases in between. Looked up from germline, CDR1 is GTSNPN and CDR2 is SVGIG (reference sequence). The CDR3 loop spans 16 amino acids. The CDR3 DNA is TGTGCCTGGAGTGCCCAGCGAGGCTCCTATAATTCACCCCTCCACTTT. As protein: CAWSAQRGSYNSPLHF.

The chain carries TRBV9 and TRBJ2-3; D perhaps matches TRBD2 (5 bases). The germline V and J ends were trimmed by 0 bases and 0 bases, with 11 bases remaining between them. Germline-derived CDR1 and CDR2 are SGDLS and YYNGEE. The CDR3 runs to 16 residues. The CDR3 reads CASSVGAGSSTDTQYF. In nucleotides, the CDR3 is TGTGCCAGCAGCGTAGGGGCGGGCTCTAGCACAGATACGCAGTATTTT.

This clone was seen a single time. CDR3 sequence: CASSPHRDPLEKQPQHF. In nucleotides, the CDR3 is TGTGCCAGCAGTCCCCACCGGGACCCACTAGAGAAACAGCCCCAGCATTTT. The J gene is TRBJ1-5, the V gene TRBV28, with D tentatively TRBD1 (5 bases). The germline V gene has CDR1 MDHEN and CDR2 SYDVKM. The CDR3 spans 17 residues. V dropped 5 bases and J dropped 7 bases, with 24 bases sitting between them.